This TCR beta chain was profiled in a study of shared clonotypes between healthy human individuals. The table came from immunoSEQ multiplex PCR; TCRdb's copy has only in-frame clones and leaves some out. The sample holds over 150,000 clones, about 68% seen once. Germline CDR1 reads WSHSY; CDR2 reads SAAADI. The V and J ends lost 2 bases and 2 bases, in that order; junction bases with no gene match: 4. There are 15 residues in the CDR3. Overall study results and limits: Four donors shared about 4.8% of their naive CD4 clonotypes. Lower generation probabilities were found for non-shared clonotypes than for those shared by all four donors. What naive subsets generally showed was a larger estimated richness than memory subsets showed.

Turning to this clone: Its target is unknown.

The sequence was obtained from a man aged 30 to 45 in good health. V gene TRBV10-2 combines with J gene TRBJ2-3, with 7 bases that match TRBD2. Input material: memory CD4+ T cells sorted from blood. Subset specified: CD45RA-negative fraction. CDR3 amino acids: CASSEMGGNTDTQYF. Written as DNA, the CDR3 is TGCGCCAGCAGTGAGATGGGGGGGAACACAGATACGCAGTATTTT.